Listed below are T cell receptor beta chains from one sample, sequenced in a study of blood T cell repertoires in COVID-19. Sequencing was performed with immunoSEQ multiplex PCR; in TCRdb, only in-frame clones are kept and a portion is missing. The sample includes about 240,000 clones, around four fifths seen only once; the top ten take around 12%. The sequenced material came from peripheral blood. The receptors shown here come from a woman in her sixties or seventies with active or convalescent COVID-19. The CDR3 runs from the conserved cysteine through the conserved F or W. Fields, in order: V gene, J gene, D gene, clone size, CDR3 DNA, CDR3 protein. A D gene is named only where the DNA matches it firmly. The size entry is marked missing in some rows and otherwise reads once, few, many or a size class.

TRBV5-8	TRBJ1-1	.	.	TGTGCCAGCAGCTTGCAGGGTGGGAACACTGAAGCTTTCTTT	CASSLQGGNTEAFF
TRBV7-8	TRBJ2-7	TRBD1	.	TGTGCCAGCAGCAGGGACAGGACCTACGAGCAGTACTTC	CASSRDRTYEQYF
TRBV19	TRBJ1-2	.	.	TGTGCCAGTAGTCCCTACGTGGGAGCTAACTATGGCTACACCTTC	CASSPYVGANYGYTF
TRBV10-3	TRBJ2-5	TRBD1	.	TGTGCCATCGGGGACAGCCAAGAGACCCAGTACTTC	CAIGDSQETQYF
TRBV5-1	TRBJ2-3	.	.	TGCGCCAGCAGCTTGGCCGCGGCAGATACGCAGTATTTT	CASSLAAADTQYF
TRBV4-1	TRBJ2-3	.	.	TGCGCCAGCAGCCAACTAGGTGTGGATACGCAGTATTTT	CASSQLGVDTQYF
TRBV4-1	TRBJ2-5	.	.	TGCGCCAGCAGCCGGTCGGGTCCGGGGGTAGAGACCCAGTACTTC	CASSRSGPGVETQYF
TRBV27	TRBJ2-3	.	.	TGTGCCAGCAGGGGGCAGAGCACAGATACGCAGTATTTT	CASRGQSTDTQYF
TRBV4-1	TRBJ2-1	.	.	TGCGCCAGCAGCCAAGATGTCGGCGGGTCCTACAATGAGCAGTTCTTC	CASSQDVGGSYNEQFF
TRBV30	TRBJ1-4	TRBD1	.	TGTGCCTGGAGCGGGCACAGGGGTTTTTACGAAAAACTGTTTTTT	CAWSGHRGFYEKLFF
TRBV4-3	TRBJ1-6	TRBD1	.	TGCGCCAGCAGCCAAGTAAAGGGACAGAATTCACCCCTCCACTTT	CASSQVKGQNSPLHF
TRBV30	TRBJ1-6	TRBD1	.	TGTGCCTGGAGTGGAATGGGACAGTATAATTCACCCCTCCACTTT	CAWSGMGQYNSPLHF
TRBV30	TRBJ2-5	TRBD2	.	TGTGCCTGGAAACTAGCGGGGGCCACCCAAGAGACCCAGTACTTC	CAWKLAGATQETQYF
TRBV5-4	TRBJ1-6	TRBD1	.	TGTGCCAGCAGCTTGCAGGCAGGGGGAACCTCACCCCTCCACTTT	CASSLQAGGTSPLHF
TRBV7-9	TRBJ2-3	.	.	TGTGCCAGCAGCTTAATCTCGGGGGATACGCAGTATTTT	CASSLISGDTQYF
TRBV18	TRBJ2-3	TRBD2	.	TGTGCCAGCTCACCGCTTCGTAGCGGGGGCACAGATACGCAGTATTTT	CASSPLRSGGTDTQYF
TRBV30	TRBJ1-6	TRBD1	.	TGTGCCTGGGGCGACAGGGGATGGGCCTATAATTCACCCCTCCACTTT	CAWGDRGWAYNSPLHF
TRBV29-1	TRBJ2-2	.	.	TGCAGCGTTGACAGGGGTTCTTACACCGGGGAGCTGTTTTTT	CSVDRGSYTGELFF
TRBV7-2	TRBJ2-7	.	.	TGTGCCAGCAGCTTAGCCCCCGACCGGGCGGGCTACGAGCAGTACTTC	CASSLAPDRAGYEQYF
TRBV19	TRBJ1-1	TRBD1	.	TGTGCCAGTAGTAGCCACAGGGGGGGTAACACTGAAGCTTTCTTT	CASSSHRGGNTEAFF
TRBV1	TRBJ2-5	.	.	TGCACCAGCAGCCCCGGGGCGCAACTAGCGGGGGGCCAAGAGACCCAGTACTTC	CTSSPGAQLAGGQETQYF
TRBV6-5	TRBJ2-7	.	.	TGTGCCAGCAGTTACTCGTGGGACTTCTCCTACGAGCAGTACTTC	CASSYSWDFSYEQYF
TRBV9	TRBJ1-6	TRBD1	few	TGTGCCAGCAGCACCGGACAGGGGTATTCACCCCTCCACTTT	CASSTGQGYSPLHF
TRBV3-1/TRBV3-2	TRBJ1-2	.	.	TGTGCCAGCAGCCAAGGGGGAGCGGGCGGGTACACCTTC	CASSQGGAGGYTF
TRBV15	TRBJ1-2	TRBD1	few	TGTGCCACCAGCAGAGACGGGACAGGGGGCCAAGGCTACACCTTC	CATSRDGTGGQGYTF
TRBV11-3	TRBJ2-1	TRBD2	.	TGTGCCAGCACCCCTGGGACGGCGGGGGGGCCGAGTGAGCAGTTCTTC	CASTPGTAGGPSEQFF
TRBV2	TRBJ1-4	.	.	TGTGCCAGCCGAGCAGGGGACCTAGAAAAACTGTTTTTT	CASRAGDLEKLFF
TRBV7-9	TRBJ1-1	.	.	TGTGCCAGCAGCTTAGCGCAGGGTGGCCAACGAGCTTTCTTT	CASSLAQGGQRAFF
TRBV3-1/TRBV3-2	TRBJ2-3	.	.	TGTGCCAGCAGCCACAACGAACGGGGGTTAAGCACAGATACGCAGTATTTT	CASSHNERGLSTDTQYF
TRBV2	TRBJ2-3	.	.	TGTGCCAGCAGGGAGGGAGATACGCAGTATTTT	CASREGDTQYF
TRBV5-1	TRBJ2-7	TRBD2	.	TGCGCCAGCAGCTCGGACCCCCGGGGGGGATACGAGCAGTACTTC	CASSSDPRGGYEQYF
TRBV4-1	TRBJ2-1	TRBD2	.	TGCGCCAGCAGCCAACGGACTAGCACGGATGAGCAGTTCTTC	CASSQRTSTDEQFF
TRBV5-1	TRBJ2-3	.	.	TGCGCCAGCAGCTCCATGAACTTACAGGGGGGGACAGATACGCAGTATTTT	CASSSMNLQGGTDTQYF
TRBV29-1	TRBJ1-1	TRBD1	.	TGCAGCGTGGGGGACAGGGGTTCTGAAGCTTTCTTT	CSVGDRGSEAFF
TRBV6-6	TRBJ1-5	.	.	TGTGCCAGCAGTTACTCGACAGGAGGGCCCCAGCATTTT	CASSYSTGGPQHF
TRBV9	TRBJ1-2	TRBD1	.	TGTGCCAGCAGCGCCCGGACAGGGAGGAACTATGGCTACACCTTC	CASSARTGRNYGYTF
TRBV7-2	TRBJ2-5	TRBD1	.	TGTGCCAGCAGCTTCGCCGGGACAGGGGGAGAGACCCAGTACTTC	CASSFAGTGGETQYF
TRBV5-6	TRBJ2-1	.	once	TGTGCCAGCAGCCGACTTACAGGGTCTACAGAGCAGTTCTTC	CASSRLTGSTEQFF
TRBV6-5	TRBJ2-5	.	.	TGTGCCAGCAGCGGGACACGCGAGACCCAGTACTTC	CASSGTRETQYF
TRBV5-1	TRBJ2-7	TRBD1	.	TGCGCCAGCAGCCCCCAAGGGGACAGGGGCGGAGAGCAGTACTTC	CASSPQGDRGGEQYF
TRBV29-1	TRBJ2-7	TRBD1	.	TGCAGCCATACCCGTCGGGACAGGGCGTACGAGCAGTACTTC	CSHTRRDRAYEQYF
TRBV29-1	TRBJ2-7	TRBD1	.	TGCAGCGCCCTGGGACAGGGAGGTTACGAGCAGTACTTC	CSALGQGGYEQYF
TRBV29-1	TRBJ1-2	.	few	TGCAGCGTGAACCTATCGGGGAACTATGGCTACACCTTC	CSVNLSGNYGYTF
TRBV3-1/TRBV3-2	TRBJ1-5	.	.	TGTGCCAGCAGCCTGGGACACCGGGAAGGGCCCCAGCATTTT	CASSLGHREGPQHF
TRBV5-1	TRBJ2-1	TRBD1	once	TGCGCCAGCAGCCTTGGACAGGGGTCCAACAATGAGCAGTTCTTC	CASSLGQGSNNEQFF
TRBV7-3	TRBJ2-5	TRBD2	.	TGTGCCAGCAGCCCCCGGACTAGTTGGGAGACCCAGTACTTC	CASSPRTSWETQYF
TRBV30	TRBJ1-4	.	many	TGTGCCTGGAGTGTTGCAGGGAATAATGAAAAACTGTTTTTT	CAWSVAGNNEKLFF
TRBV14	TRBJ1-6	.	.	TGTGCCAGCAGCCTACAGCCCTATTCACCCCTCCACTTT	CASSLQPYSPLHF
TRBV9	TRBJ2-5	.	.	TGTGCCAGCAGCGTAGCAGGCGAAACAGGAGAGACCCAGTACTTC	CASSVAGETGETQYF
TRBV5-1	TRBJ2-2	TRBD2	.	TGCGCCAGCAGCCTGGCCATAGCGGGGGGGCCTAGCGGGGAGCTGTTTTTT	CASSLAIAGGPSGELFF
TRBV4-1	TRBJ2-1	TRBD2	.	TGCGCCAGCAGCCAAGAGTCGACTAGCGGGGGGTCCTTTTACAATGAGCAGTTCTTC	CASSQESTSGGSFYNEQFF